These 20 T cell receptor beta chains were sequenced from one sample in a study of blood T cell repertoires in COVID-19. Assay used: immunoSEQ multiplex PCR; TCRdb lists only in-frame clones, some missing. The top ten hold 3% to 3.5% of the sample, which has 110,000 to 150,000 clones, about 79% seen once. Sequenced: peripheral blood. These receptors were obtained from an elderly woman with acute or convalescent COVID-19.

The rearrangement uses TRBV5-4 and TRBJ1-6; unclear D gene. Trimming pared 0 bases from V and 6 bases from J, leaving 10 bases between. Looked up from germline, CDR1 is SGHNT and CDR2 is YYREEE (reference sequence). There are 15 residues in the CDR3. CDR3 nucleotide sequence: TGTGCCAGCAGCTTGGGCCGAACATTTAATTCACCCCTCCACTTT. Its translation: CASSLGRTFNSPLHF.

The genes are TRBV10-3 and TRBJ1-1; D might be TRBD1 (6 bases). This CDR3 region has 13 residues. CDR1 is ENHRY and CDR2 is SYGVKD in the germline V gene. V was trimmed by 10 bases and J by 1 base, leaving 13 bases between them. In DNA form, the CDR3 reads TGTGCCACATCCGACAGGACGAACACTGAAGCTTTCTTT. Its protein is CATSDRTNTEAFF.

The V call is TRBV24-1, the J call TRBJ2-3; 13 bases map to TRBD2. Germline V gives CDR1 KGHDR, CDR2 SFDVKD. J was trimmed by 4 bases and V by 4 bases; bases with no gene match: 4. The CDR3 extends over 16 amino acids. For the CDR3, the DNA is TGTGCCACCAGTGAGCCGGGACTAGCGGGGTCAGATACGCAGTATTTT. Residues: CATSEPGLAGSDTQYF.

This clone appeared a few times. This chain links TRBV5-1 with TRBJ1-5; D gene uncertain. Trimming pared 2 bases from V and 7 bases from J, leaving 10 bases between. Germline-derived CDR1 and CDR2 are SGHRS and YFSETQ. This CDR3 is 13 amino acids long. The CDR3 nucleotides read TGCGCCAGCAGCTTAGAGGAGGGCCAGCCCCAGCATTTT. Translated: CASSLEEGQPQHF.

The chain employs TRBV4-1 and TRBJ1-4; D is perhaps TRBD1 (5 bases). Germline CDR1 MGHRA, CDR2 YSYEKL. The CDR3 length is 14 residues. The V end lost 0 bases, the J end lost 5 bases, and 7 bases lay between the germline ends. This chain's CDR3 is CASSQEGRNEKLFF. CDR3 DNA: TGCGCCAGCAGCCAAGAGGGGCGGAATGAAAAACTGTTTTTT.

V usage is TRBV19 and J usage is TRBJ2-2, with D maybe TRBD1 (6 bases). CDR3 length: 17 amino acids. Germline CDR1 is LNHDA and CDR2 is SQIVND (reference sequence). V was clipped by 5 bases and J by 4 bases, with 20 bases between them. The CDR3 DNA sequence: TGTGCCAGTAGTGTCGACAGGACAGCAGCGAGCACCGGGGAGCTGTTTTTT. This codes for CASSVDRTAASTGELFF.

The rearrangement joins TRBV11-2 to TRBJ2-5; 11 bases are shared with TRBD2. Germline V gene lookup returns CDR1 SGHAT and CDR2 FQNNGV. V shed 5 bases, J shed 7 bases, and the junction held 9 bases outside the gene matches. The CDR3 runs to 15 residues. The CDR3 region is CASSVLSGGASTQYF. CDR3 nucleotides: TGTGCCAGCAGCGTACTTAGCGGGGGGGCCTCGACCCAGTACTTC.

This clone appeared a few times. The rearrangement uses TRBV19 and TRBJ1-3; D is uncertain. Trimming removed 3 bases at V and 4 bases at J, with 10 bases between. This CDR3 has 14 residues. Germline-derived CDR1 and CDR2 are LNHDA and SQIVND (reference sequence). The CDR3 bases are TGTGCCAGTAGTATTAAAACAGACGGAAACACCATATATTTT. Translation: CASSIKTDGNTIYF.

This clone turned up a few times. This chain uses TRBV3-1 (or the pseudogene TRBV3-2) with TRBJ1-2; D possibly corresponds to TRBD1 (6 bases). V lost 4 bases, J lost 2 bases, and 8 bases lay in between. From germline, CDR1 is LGHDT and CDR2 YNNKEL (reference sequence). The CDR3 loop spans 13 amino acids. DNA for the CDR3: TGTGCCAGCAGCCTTGGACAGAACTATGGCTACACCTTC. Protein sequence: CASSLGQNYGYTF.

This clone has only one observation. The chain couples TRBV2 to TRBJ1-2; D is uncertain. This CDR3 has 14 amino acids. The V and J ends lost 7 bases and 5 bases respectively, with 17 bases between them. Germline CDR1 SNHLY, CDR2 FYNNEI. CDR3: CASTSGGSLYGYTF. The CDR3 coding sequence is TGTGCCAGCACTTCGGGTGGGAGTTTGTATGGCTACACCTTC.

The chain has TRBV5-1 and TRBJ1-1; 7 bases fit TRBD1. The CDR3 totals 15 residues. Per the germline V gene, CDR1 is SGHRS and CDR2 is YFSETQ. V lost 0 bases, J lost 4 bases, and 6 bases stayed unmatched. The CDR3 bases are TGCGCCAGCAGCTTGGGAGGGGGCTGGGGCACTGAAGCTTTCTTT. This sequence encodes CASSLGGGWGTEAFF.

Written as DNA, the CDR3 is TGTGCCAGCAGCCCCCGGTCCCTGAACACTGAAGCTTTCTTT. It codes for CASSPRSLNTEAFF. The chain carries TRBV7-2 and TRBJ1-1, with D unclear. Germline CDR1 is SGHTA and CDR2 is FQGNSA. V was pared by 5 bases and J by 0 bases, with 10 bases between. This CDR3 has 14 amino acids.

This clone has just a few counts. The chain carries TRBV9 and TRBJ1-2, with 10 bases lining up with TRBD1. Trimming cost V 4 bases and J 1 base; bases outside gene matches: 7. CDR3 length equals 16 residues. Germline lookup yields CDR1 SGDLS and CDR2 YYNGEE. CDR3 in amino acids: CASSPRQGAGNYGYTF. The DNA for the CDR3 is TGTGCCAGCAGCCCTCGACAGGGGGCTGGTAACTATGGCTACACCTTC.

The gene calls are TRBV6-2 or TRBV6-3 and TRBJ2-1, with 12 bases that match TRBD2. CDR1 MNHEY and CDR2 SVGEGT come from the germline V gene. The CDR3 has 18 amino acids. Trimming took 6 bases from V and 0 from J; bases not matched to a gene: 9. The CDR3 nucleotides read TGTGCCAGCAGCACACGGACTAGCGGGGAATACTCCTACAATGAGCAGTTCTTC. It codes for CASSTRTSGEYSYNEQFF.

This clone was seen a single time. The chain employs TRBV6-5 and TRBJ1-4, with D perhaps matching TRBD1 (5 bases). V lost 0 bases and J lost 7, with 9 bases in between. The CDR3 sequence is 14 residues long. CDR1 and CDR2 (germline): MNHEY, SVGAGI. The CDR3 loop reads CASSYSGAGEKLFF. Written as DNA, the CDR3 is TGTGCCAGCAGTTACTCTGGGGCTGGTGAAAAACTGTTTTTT.

The rearrangement joins TRBV29-1 to TRBJ2-7; D is perhaps TRBD2 (5 bases). The germline V gene has CDR1 SQVTM and CDR2 ANQGSEA. This CDR3 is built from 13 residues. Trimming left V 4 bases short and J 0 bases short, with 10 bases between. The DNA for the CDR3 is TGCAGCGTTGTTACAGCGGACTCCTACGAGCAGTACTTC. Its translation: CSVVTADSYEQYF.

This sequence joins TRBV4-3 and TRBJ1-2, with a weak D call TRBD1 (6 bases). Germline V gene lookup returns CDR1 LGHNA and CDR2 YSLEER. Deletions cut 3 bases from V and 3 bases from J, with 11 bases between. The CDR3 runs to 14 residues. CDR3 coding DNA: TGCGCCAGCAGCCAGCAGCAGGGGCACTATGGCTACACCTTC. This translates into CASSQQQGHYGYTF.

This chain links TRBV10-3 with TRBJ2-1; 11 bases agree with TRBD2. V lost 9 bases to trimming and J lost 7 bases; unmatched junction nucleotides: 5. Germline loops: CDR1 ENHRY, CDR2 SYGVKD. CDR3 length: 13 amino acids. The CDR3: CAISGGADNEQFF. The CDR3 region has the DNA TGTGCCATTAGCGGGGGGGCGGATAATGAGCAGTTCTTC.

The J gene is TRBJ1-2, the V gene TRBV19; 10 bases map to TRBD1. This CDR3 region has 16 residues. Germline trimming cut 1 base from V and 2 bases from J; bases unmatched to any gene: 4. Germline CDR1 reads LNHDA; CDR2 reads SQIVND (reference sequence). As DNA, the CDR3 is TGTGCCAGTAGTATAGGGGGACAGGGGAGGAACTATGGCTACACCTTC. Protein: CASSIGGQGRNYGYTF. Supplemented by reference TRBV19 and TRBJ1-2, the full variable domain reads DGGITQSPKYLFRKEGQNVTLSCEQNLNHDAMYWYRQDPGQGLRLIYYSQIVNDFQKGDIAEGYSVSREKKESFPLTVTSAQKNPTAFYLCASSIGGQGRNYGYTFGSGTRLTVV.

V gene TRBV25-1 combines with J gene TRBJ1-4, with D unclear. The V end lost 4 bases, the J end lost 2 bases, and 14 bases lay between the germline ends. Germline V gives CDR1 MGHDK, CDR2 SYGVNS. The CDR3 spans 16 residues. The CDR3 bases are TGTGCCAGCAGTGGGCCTAGACGGAGCACTAATGAAAAACTGTTTTTT. As protein: CASSGPRRSTNEKLFF.